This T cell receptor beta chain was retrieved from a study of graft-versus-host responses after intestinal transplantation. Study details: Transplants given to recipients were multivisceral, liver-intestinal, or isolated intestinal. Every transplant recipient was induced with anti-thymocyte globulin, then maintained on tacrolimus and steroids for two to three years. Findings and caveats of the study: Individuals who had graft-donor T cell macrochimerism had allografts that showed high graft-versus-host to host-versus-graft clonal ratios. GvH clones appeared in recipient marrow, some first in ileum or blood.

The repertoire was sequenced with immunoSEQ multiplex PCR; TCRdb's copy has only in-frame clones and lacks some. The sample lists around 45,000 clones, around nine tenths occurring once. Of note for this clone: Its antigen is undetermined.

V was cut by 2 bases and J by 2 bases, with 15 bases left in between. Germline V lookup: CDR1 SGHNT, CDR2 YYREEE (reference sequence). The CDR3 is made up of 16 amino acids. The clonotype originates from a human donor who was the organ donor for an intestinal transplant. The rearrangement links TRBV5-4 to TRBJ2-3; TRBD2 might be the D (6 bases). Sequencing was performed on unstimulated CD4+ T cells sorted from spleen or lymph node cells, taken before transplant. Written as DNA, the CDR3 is TGTGCCAGCAGCTTTTCGGGTGCGGGACTCACAGATACGCAGTATTTT. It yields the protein CASSFSGAGLTDTQYF.